The entry that follows covers one T cell receptor (beta chain) sequence. Its cognate antigen is unknown. These data are taken from a study of persistence of HIV-infected CD4 T cells. The V gene end was trimmed by 6 bases and the J gene end by 2 bases; junction bases not matched to a gene: 8. The germline CDR1 and CDR2 sequences are LGHDT and YNNKEL (reference sequence). This CDR3 is built from 16 residues. Sequencing used immunoSEQ version 4 in survey mode. Assay: immunoSEQ multiplex PCR; the TCRdb copy retains only in-frame clones and omits some. The profile shows 40,000 to 55,000 clones, around 80% of them singletons. Lysates of CMV-infected fibroblasts at approximately 9.4 ug/mL stimulated these cells. CD40L-negative CD69-negative CD45RO-high memory CD4+ T cells were sorted as populations depleted of antigen-responding cells.

This TCR was recovered from an adult man with HIV who was CMV-seropositive. The chain joins TRBV3-1 (or the pseudogene TRBV3-2) to TRBJ2-7, with 12 bases aligning to TRBD2. The material sequenced was CD4+ T cells sorted from PBMCs after roughly 20-hour stimulation, taken from a patient who received antiretroviral therapy. The CDR3 nucleotides read TGTGCCAGCAGAATGGGACTAGCGGGTGGGGCCTACGAGCAGTACTTC. Translation gives CASRMGLAGGAYEQYF.